This T cell receptor beta chain was documented in a study of cytomegalovirus exposure and HLA in healthy donors. About the study: Among roughly 180 million T cells, an earlier analysis found 120 million or so unique TCR beta sequences. Overall study results and limits: Later work associated roughly 15,000 TCR beta sequences with HLA alleles at 0.05 false discovery rate. A later analysis found most CMV-associated TCR beta chains apparently HLA-restricted.

Amplification used 60 Vbeta primers and 13 Jbeta primers. Under the authors' procedure: In a later analysis, some 10 million of 83 million or so unique beta chains occurred in at least two donors. TCRdb's table, derived via immunoSEQ multiplex PCR, lists solely in-frame clones and lacks some. That table gives V, J and clone size, and the DNA gave D and trimming. The sample records approximately 120,000 clones, 76% being singletons. Points on this clone: Its antigen is still unknown.

The CDR3 consists of 15 residues. Germline V gene lookup returns CDR1 MNHEY and CDR2 SVGAGI. V was pared by 3 bases and J by 1 base, with 11 bases between. This sequence joins TRBV6-5 and TRBJ2-3, with D tentatively TRBD2 (5 bases). This TCR was sampled from a man between 45 and 60 years old in good health and CMV-seronegative. The source material was PBMCs. CDR3 protein: CASSYQDGGTDTQYF. CDR3 nucleotides: TGTGCCAGCAGTTATCAGGACGGGGGCACAGATACGCAGTATTTT.